The 12 T cell receptor beta chains below come from one sample, sequenced in a study of shared clonotypes between healthy human individuals. Sequenced by immunoSEQ multiplex PCR; TCRdb stores in-frame clones only, minus some. The sample yields approximately 2.5 million clones, around 90% seen once. Sequenced material: naive CD4+ T cells sorted from blood. Subset given: CD45RA+ positively selected. The source of these receptors is a man younger than 35 in good health.

The V call is TRBV7-9, the J call TRBJ1-3; D not resolved. V was clipped by 2 bases and J by 0 bases, with 8 bases between them. Germline values: CDR1 SEHNR, CDR2 FQNEAQ (reference sequence). The CDR3 contains 15 residues. In DNA form, the CDR3 reads TGTGCCAGCAGCTTACGGCGGGTCTCTGGAAACACCATATATTTT. Translation gives CASSLRRVSGNTIYF. The full variable domain, with the rest looked up from reference TRBV7-9 and TRBJ1-3, is DTGVSQNPRHKITKRGQNVTFRCDPISEHNRLYWYRQTLGQGPEFLTYFQNEAQLEKSRLLSDRFSAERPKGSFSTLEIQRTEQGDSAMYLCASSLRRVSGNTIYFGEGSWLTVV.

The count of this clone is one. The rearrangement links TRBV25-1 to TRBJ2-7; D not resolved. The CDR3 contains 15 residues. V was cut by 3 bases and J by 0 bases, with 12 bases left in between. Per the germline V gene, CDR1 is MGHDK and CDR2 is SYGVNS. For the CDR3, the DNA is TGTGCCAGCAGTGACTGGAGCGTCAGCTCCTACGAGCAGTACTTC. Translating it yields CASSDWSVSSYEQYF.

This chain uses TRBV10-3 with TRBJ2-2; no clear D. V was trimmed by 4 bases and J by 4 bases, leaving 10 bases between them. Germline CDR1 and CDR2: ENHRY and SYGVKD. This CDR3 comprises 14 residues. The DNA of the CDR3 is TGTGCCATCAGTGTCAGTTCGGGCACCGGGGAGCTGTTTTTT. As protein: CAISVSSGTGELFF.

This clone has just one count. The chain combines TRBV10-3 with TRBJ2-5; TRBD2 matches 8 bases. Germline loops: CDR1 ENHRY, CDR2 SYGVKD. CDR3 size: 14 residues. Trimming removed 7 bases from V and 11 bases from J; junction bases left unmatched: 15. The CDR3 DNA follows: TGTGCCATCAAGAACACGGGAGGGCCATATGAGCAGTACTTC. It codes for CAIKNTGGPYEQYF.

The V and J genes are TRBV6-5 and TRBJ2-7, with a tentative D call TRBD2 (6 bases). Germline V gives CDR1 MNHEY, CDR2 SVGAGI. This CDR3 is built from 11 residues. V lost 7 bases and J 5 bases, leaving 9 bases between the germline ends. CDR3 in DNA: TGTGCCAGCACCTCGGGAGACGAGCAGTACTTC. Its protein is CASTSGDEQYF.

V is TRBV5-4 and J is TRBJ1-2, with TRBD1 as a possible D gene (6 bases). V was cut by 5 bases and J by 0 bases, with 17 bases left in between. The CDR3 is 16 amino acids. The germline gives CDR1 SGHNT, CDR2 YYREEE (reference sequence). CDR3 nucleotide sequence: TGTGCCAGCAGACAGACAGGTCGAGCCTCTAACTATGGCTACACCTTC. It is translated as CASRQTGRASNYGYTF.

The chain employs TRBV5-1 and TRBJ2-7, with D perhaps TRBD2 (6 bases). Trimming removed 4 bases from V and 4 bases from J, with 9 bases in between. Germline lookup yields CDR1 SGHRS and CDR2 YFSETQ. The CDR3 totals 12 residues. In DNA form, the CDR3 reads TGCGCCAGCAGCAAGGAGGGTTACGAGCAGTACTTC. Its protein is CASSKEGYEQYF.

This clone was picked up a small number of times. The genes are TRBV6-1 and TRBJ1-5, with unresolved D. The CDR3 runs to 12 residues. Germline CDR1 reads MNHNS; CDR2 reads SASEGT. Trimming shortened V by 7 bases and J by 0 bases, and 4 bases separated the two germline ends. DNA of the CDR3: TGTGCCAGCAATCGTAGCAATCAGCCCCAGCATTTT. It codes for CASNRSNQPQHF.

A word on this clone: Different DNA sequences within this sample yield the same CDR3. This chain links TRBV6-5 with TRBJ2-5; no reliable D call. V lost 0 bases, J lost 5 bases, and 4 bases lay in between. The CDR3 length is 12 residues. Germline values: CDR1 MNHEY, CDR2 SVGAGI. CDR3 bases: TGTGCCAGCAGTTACTCGCGGGAGACCCAGTACTTC. Translated: CASSYSRETQYF.

The chain joins TRBV15 to TRBJ1-2; D gene ambiguous. The CDR3 has 15 residues. Trimming shortened V by 2 bases and J by 3 bases, and 13 bases separated the two germline ends. CDR1 LNHNV and CDR2 YYDKDF come from the germline V gene (reference sequence). DNA of the CDR3: TGTGCCACCAGCAGAACGGAGGACGGCTACTATGGCTACACCTTC. Its translation is CATSRTEDGYYGYTF.

A single count supports this clone. This chain connects TRBV5-1 to TRBJ2-5; D gene ambiguous. V lost 2 bases to trimming and J lost 5 bases, with 10 bases between them. The CDR3 covers 13 residues. CDR1 SGHRS and CDR2 YFSETQ come from the germline V gene. The CDR3 DNA sequence: TGCGCCAGCAGCTTATCTTTCTGGGAGACCCAGTACTTC. Protein product: CASSLSFWETQYF.

The rearrangement uses TRBV5-1 and TRBJ1-1; the D gene is possibly TRBD1 (6 bases). CDR1 SGHRS and CDR2 YFSETQ come from the germline V gene. Trimming removed 4 bases at V and 5 bases at J, with 18 bases between. This CDR3 contains 15 residues. DNA for the CDR3: TGCGCCAGCAGCCCGGAAGGGGGGCGGAAAACTGAAGCTTTCTTT. Translating gives CASSPEGGRKTEAFF. The complete variable domain, with remaining parts taken from reference TRBV5-1 and TRBJ1-1, reads KAGVTQTPRYLIKTRGQQVTLSCSPISGHRSVSWYQQTPGQGLQFLFEYFSETQRNKGNFPGRFSGRQFSNSRSEMNVSTLELGDSALYLCASSPEGGRKTEAFFGQGTRLTVV.